The clone carrying this TCR beta chain has a handful of counts. Its antigen is unknown. Scientists made TCR beta libraries using quantitative 5'-RACE with molecular barcodes. TCRdb itself ran the 5' RACE reads through MiXCR, one entry per CDR3 protein. This table has fewer than 400,000 distinct CDR3 sequences, around 7.6% appearing once. This specimen belongs to a study of CD8 T cells in ankylosing spondylitis. Study results and caveats: Reportedly, significant enrichment of disease-linked clones occurred in matched ankylosing spondylitis synovial fluid. Ankylosing spondylitis blood appeared to be characterized by a TCR beta motif of eight highly homologous variants. CD8+ by phenotype, disease-linked clones were relatively rare in peripheral blood. Prior literature has documented some motif variants in synovial fluid and blood from reactive arthritis.

Germline V gene lookup returns CDR1 MNHNS and CDR2 SASEGT. This CDR3 spans 12 amino acids. Trimming took off 5 bases at V and 3 bases at J, with 8 bases between the two ends. Sequencing was done on a sample of blood, either unsorted or a sorted T cell fraction (not recorded which). This receptor was obtained from a male donor with ankylosing spondylitis. The rearrangement joins TRBV6-1 to TRBJ2-7, with D maybe TRBD2 (6 bases). The CDR3 loop reads CASSISGYEQYF. CDR3 DNA sequence: TGTGCCAGCAGTATTAGCGGCTACGAGCAGTACTTC.